Presented here are 11 T cell receptor beta chains from one specimen sequenced in a study of cytomegalovirus exposure and HLA in healthy donors. Vbeta (60) and Jbeta (13) primers were used in the PCR. Sequencing was performed with immunoSEQ multiplex PCR; in TCRdb, only in-frame clones are kept and a portion is missing. This table has 150,000 to 200,000 clones, roughly 82% appearing once. What was sequenced was PBMCs. The receptors were sampled from a woman aged 45-65 years in good health and CMV-seropositive.

The chain joins TRBV27 to TRBJ1-2, with D tentatively TRBD1 (6 bases). V lost 6 bases and J lost 4, with 15 bases in between. The germline V gene has CDR1 MNHEY and CDR2 SMNVEV (reference sequence). This CDR3 is built from 14 residues. The CDR3 DNA is TGTGCCAGCAGCCCGGACAGAAGGATCTATGGCTACACCTTC. Translating it yields CASSPDRRIYGYTF.

V usage is TRBV6-1 and J usage is TRBJ2-1, with 7 bases that match TRBD1. Germline assignment: CDR1 MNHNS and CDR2 SASEGT. V lost 2 bases and J lost 6; bases outside the gene matches: 4. This CDR3 has 14 amino acids. The CDR3 DNA reads as TGTGCCAGCAGTGAACAAGGGACAGTCAATGAGCAGTTCTTC. This gives the protein CASSEQGTVNEQFF.

The J gene is TRBJ2-2, the V gene TRBV5-5, with 8 nucleotides matching TRBD2. V lost 0 bases, J lost 4 bases, and 2 bases stayed unmatched. There are 15 residues in the CDR3. The germline V gene encodes CDR1 SGHKS and CDR2 YYEKEE (reference sequence). The CDR3 coding sequence is TGTGCCAGCAGCTTGGACGGGGGGGCCACCGGGGAGCTGTTTTTT. Its protein product is CASSLDGGATGELFF.

V gene TRBV7-3 combines with J gene TRBJ2-1; 8 nucleotides align to TRBD2. J gave up 6 bases and V 2 bases, and 6 bases lay outside the gene matches. This CDR3 is built from 15 residues. CDR1 and CDR2 (germline): SGHTA, FQGTGA. The CDR3 region has the DNA TGTGCCAGCAGCTTAGCCAGCGGGGGACCCAATGAGCAGTTCTTC. As protein: CASSLASGGPNEQFF.

V and J are TRBV6-6 and TRBJ2-5, with 9 bases matching TRBD2. The CDR3 length is 16 residues. Germline-derived CDR1 and CDR2 are MNHNY and SVGAGI (reference sequence). V gave up 2 bases and J gave up 5 bases; unmatched junction bases: 9. The CDR3 region is CASSYPLAGSPETQYF. Written as DNA, the CDR3 is TGTGCCAGCAGTTACCCTCTAGCGGGGAGTCCTGAGACCCAGTACTTC.

The CDR3 is CASKVSRDPIYEQYF. CDR3 nucleotides: TGTGCCAGCAAAGTGTCGAGGGATCCCATCTACGAGCAGTACTTC. The genes are TRBV6-5 and TRBJ2-7; possible D gene TRBD2, 5 bases. V was trimmed by 7 bases and J by 3 bases, leaving 19 bases between them. Germline values: CDR1 MNHEY, CDR2 SVGAGI. The CDR3 extends over 15 amino acids.

The genes are TRBV28 and TRBJ1-1; no definite D call. With 5 bases removed from V and 0 bases from J, the gap between germline ends came to 7 bases. The CDR3 totals 13 residues. The germline V gene has CDR1 MDHEN and CDR2 SYDVKM. CDR3: CASSLLLNTEAFF. The DNA of the CDR3 is TGTGCCAGCAGTCTCCTTCTGAACACTGAAGCTTTCTTT.

This clone was counted once. This sequence joins TRBV5-1 and TRBJ1-2; 7 bases are a match to TRBD1. Trimming removed 4 bases from V and 2 bases from J; junction bases left unmatched: 8. CDR1 SGHRS and CDR2 YFSETQ come from the germline V gene. The CDR3 is 15 amino acids. Written as DNA, the CDR3 is TGCGCCAGCAGCCACGGGCAGGGGGGAAACTATGGCTACACCTTC. This encodes CASSHGQGGNYGYTF.

This clone was observed a single time. The chain links TRBV7-8 to TRBJ2-3; 11 bases are a match to TRBD2. Germline assignment: CDR1 SGHVS and CDR2 FQNEAQ. With V trimmed by 3 bases and J by 5 bases, 10 bases remained unmatched. This CDR3 is built from 17 residues. As DNA, the CDR3 is TGTGCCAGCAGCTTGGCTACTAGCGGGGGAAGTTTAGATACGCAGTATTTT. This gives the protein CASSLATSGGSLDTQYF.

The chain couples TRBV7-9 to TRBJ2-1; TRBD1 matches at 7 bases. J lost 3 bases, V lost 2 bases, and 4 bases had no gene match. Per germline, CDR1 SEHNR and CDR2 FQNEAQ (reference sequence). The CDR3 has 15 residues. CDR3 protein: CASSLRGQNYNEQFF. Written as DNA, the CDR3 is TGTGCCAGCAGCTTACGGGGACAGAACTACAATGAGCAGTTCTTC.

The gene calls are TRBV2 and TRBJ2-1; D is uncertain. Between the trimmed V and J ends, which lost 7 bases and 0 bases, there was a span of 7 bases. This CDR3 region has 13 residues. Germline V CDR1 and CDR2: SNHLY, FYNNEI. CDR3 protein: CASIQASYNEQFF. CDR3 nucleotides: TGTGCCAGCATCCAGGCCTCCTACAATGAGCAGTTCTTC. The variable domain in full, with the rest retrieved from reference TRBV2 and TRBJ2-1, is EPEVTQTPSHQVTQMGQEVILRCVPISNHLYFYWYRQILGQKVEFLVSFYNNEISEKSEIFDDQFSVERPDGSNFTLKIRSTKLEDSAMYFCASIQASYNEQFFGPGTRLTVL.